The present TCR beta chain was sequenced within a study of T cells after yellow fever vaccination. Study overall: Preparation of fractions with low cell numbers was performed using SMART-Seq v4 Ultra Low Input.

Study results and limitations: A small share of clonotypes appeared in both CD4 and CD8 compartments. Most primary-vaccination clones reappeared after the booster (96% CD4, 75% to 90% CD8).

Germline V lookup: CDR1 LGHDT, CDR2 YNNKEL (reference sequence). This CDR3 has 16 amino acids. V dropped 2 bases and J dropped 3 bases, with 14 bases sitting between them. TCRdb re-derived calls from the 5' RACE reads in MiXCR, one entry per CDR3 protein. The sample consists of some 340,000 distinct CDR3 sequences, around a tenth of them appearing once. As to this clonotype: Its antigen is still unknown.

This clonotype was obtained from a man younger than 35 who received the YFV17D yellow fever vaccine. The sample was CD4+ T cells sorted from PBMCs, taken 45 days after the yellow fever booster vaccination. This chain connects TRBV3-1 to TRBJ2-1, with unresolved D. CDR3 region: CASSQRVPLGYNEQFF. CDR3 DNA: TGTGCCAGCAGCCAACGGGTCCCGCTCGGCTACAATGAGCAGTTCTTC.